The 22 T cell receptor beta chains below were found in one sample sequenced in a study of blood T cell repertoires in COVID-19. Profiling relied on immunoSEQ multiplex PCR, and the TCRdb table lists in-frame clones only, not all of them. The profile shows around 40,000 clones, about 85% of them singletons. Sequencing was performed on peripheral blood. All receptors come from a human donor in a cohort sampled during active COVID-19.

The CDR3: CASTRTENQPQHF. The CDR3 coding sequence is TGTGCCAGCACCCGGACAGAGAATCAGCCCCAGCATTTT. The J gene is TRBJ1-5, the V gene TRBV2, with TRBD1 as a possible D gene (6 bases). The germline V gene encodes CDR1 SNHLY and CDR2 FYNNEI. V was pared by 7 bases and J by 4 bases, with 11 bases between. There are 13 residues in the CDR3.

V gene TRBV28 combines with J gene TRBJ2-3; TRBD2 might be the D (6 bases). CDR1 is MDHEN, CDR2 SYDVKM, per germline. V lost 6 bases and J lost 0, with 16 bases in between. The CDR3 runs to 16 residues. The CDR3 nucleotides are TGTGCCAGCAGCTCCTCGGGGGAAGCTAGCACAGATACGCAGTATTTT. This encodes CASSSSGEASTDTQYF.

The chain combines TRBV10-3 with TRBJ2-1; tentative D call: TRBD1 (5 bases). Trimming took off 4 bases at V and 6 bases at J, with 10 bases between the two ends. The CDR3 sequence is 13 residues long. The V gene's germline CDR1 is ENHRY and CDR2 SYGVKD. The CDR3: CAISGGRSNEQFF. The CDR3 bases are TGTGCCATCAGTGGGGGCCGCTCCAATGAGCAGTTCTTC.

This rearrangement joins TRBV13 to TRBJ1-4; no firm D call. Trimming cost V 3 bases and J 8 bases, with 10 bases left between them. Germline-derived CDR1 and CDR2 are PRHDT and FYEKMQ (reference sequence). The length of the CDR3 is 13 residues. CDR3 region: CASSFGREEKLFF. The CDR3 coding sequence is TGTGCCAGCAGCTTCGGTCGCGAGGAAAAACTGTTTTTT.

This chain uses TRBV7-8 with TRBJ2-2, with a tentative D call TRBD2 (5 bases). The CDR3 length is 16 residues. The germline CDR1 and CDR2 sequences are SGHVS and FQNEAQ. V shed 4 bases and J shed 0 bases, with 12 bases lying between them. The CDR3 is CASSSREGTNTGELFF. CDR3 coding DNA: TGTGCCAGCAGCTCACGGGAAGGAACGAACACCGGGGAGCTGTTTTTT. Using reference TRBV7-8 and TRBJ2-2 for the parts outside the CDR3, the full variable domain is GAGVSQSPRYKVAKRGQDVALRCDPISGHVSLFWYQQALGQGPEFLTYFQNEAQLDKSGLPSDRFFAERPEGSVSTLKIQRTQQEDSAVYLCASSSREGTNTGELFFGEGSRLTVL.

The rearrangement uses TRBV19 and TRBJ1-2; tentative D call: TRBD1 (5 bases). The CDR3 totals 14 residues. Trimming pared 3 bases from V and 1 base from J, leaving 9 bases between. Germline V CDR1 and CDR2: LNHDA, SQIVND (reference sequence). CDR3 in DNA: TGTGCCAGTAGTATGACAGACCGTAACTATGGCTACACCTTC. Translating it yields CASSMTDRNYGYTF.

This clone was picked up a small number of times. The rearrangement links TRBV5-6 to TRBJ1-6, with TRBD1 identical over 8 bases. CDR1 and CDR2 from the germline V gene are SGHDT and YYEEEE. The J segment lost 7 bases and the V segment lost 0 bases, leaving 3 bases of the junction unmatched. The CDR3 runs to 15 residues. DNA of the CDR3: TGTGCCAGCAGCTTGGGACAGGGGAACAATTCACCCCTCCACTTT. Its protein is CASSLGQGNNSPLHF.

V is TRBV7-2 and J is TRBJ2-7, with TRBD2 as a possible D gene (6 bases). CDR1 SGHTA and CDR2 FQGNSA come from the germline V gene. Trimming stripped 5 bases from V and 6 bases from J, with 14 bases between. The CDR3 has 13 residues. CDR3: CASSLPGGVEQYF. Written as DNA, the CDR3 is TGTGCCAGCAGCCTCCCCGGCGGGGTCGAGCAGTACTTC.

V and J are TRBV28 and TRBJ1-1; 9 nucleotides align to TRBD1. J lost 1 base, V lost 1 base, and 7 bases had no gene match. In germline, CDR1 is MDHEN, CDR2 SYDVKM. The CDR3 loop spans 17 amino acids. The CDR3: CASSLLGGTGKNTEAFF. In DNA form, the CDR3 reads TGTGCCAGCAGTTTATTAGGGGGGACAGGGAAGAACACTGAAGCTTTCTTT. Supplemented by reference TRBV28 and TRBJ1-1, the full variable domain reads DVKVTQSSRYLVKRTGEKVFLECVQDMDHENMFWYRQDPGLGLRLIYFSYDVKMKEKGDIPEGYSVSREKKERFSLILESASTNQTSMYLCASSLLGGTGKNTEAFFGQGTRLTVV.

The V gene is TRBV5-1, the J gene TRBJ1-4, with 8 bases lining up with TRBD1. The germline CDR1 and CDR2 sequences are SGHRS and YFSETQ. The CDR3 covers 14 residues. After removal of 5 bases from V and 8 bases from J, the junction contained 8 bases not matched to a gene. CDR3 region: CASRAGGEWEKLFF. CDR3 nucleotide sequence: TGCGCCAGCAGGGCAGGGGGCGAGTGGGAAAAACTGTTTTTT.

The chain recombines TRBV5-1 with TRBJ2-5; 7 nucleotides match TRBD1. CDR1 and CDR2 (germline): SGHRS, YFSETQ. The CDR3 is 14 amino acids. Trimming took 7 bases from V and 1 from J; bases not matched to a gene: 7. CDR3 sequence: CASDSGTAQETQYF. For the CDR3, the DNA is TGCGCCAGCGACTCCGGGACAGCCCAAGAGACCCAGTACTTC.

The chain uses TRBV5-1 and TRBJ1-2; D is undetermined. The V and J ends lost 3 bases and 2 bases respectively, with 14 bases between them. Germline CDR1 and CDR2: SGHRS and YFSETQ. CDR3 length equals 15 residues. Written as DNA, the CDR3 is TGCGCCAGCAGCTCGGAGGAGTTTGGAAACTATGGCTACACCTTC. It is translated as CASSSEEFGNYGYTF. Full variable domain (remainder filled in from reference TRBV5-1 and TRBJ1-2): KAGVTQTPRYLIKTRGQQVTLSCSPISGHRSVSWYQQTPGQGLQFLFEYFSETQRNKGNFPGRFSGRQFSNSRSEMNVSTLELGDSALYLCASSSEEFGNYGYTFGSGTRLTVV.

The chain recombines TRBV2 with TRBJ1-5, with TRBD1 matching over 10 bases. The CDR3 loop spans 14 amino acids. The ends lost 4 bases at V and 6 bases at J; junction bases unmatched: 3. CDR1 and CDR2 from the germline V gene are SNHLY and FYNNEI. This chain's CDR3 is CASSGTGGIQPQHF. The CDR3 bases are TGTGCCAGCAGTGGGACAGGGGGGATTCAGCCCCAGCATTTT.

CDR3 nucleotides: TGTGCCACCAGTGATTCGGAATTCACTCACTTACAGGGGGCGCGACATTCACCCCTCCACTTT. Protein product: CATSDSEFTHLQGARHSPLHF. The V and J genes are TRBV24-1 and TRBJ1-6; the match to TRBD1 covers 9 bases. Losses at the gene ends were 2 bases for V and 8 bases for J; bases not matched to a gene: 21. Per germline, CDR1 KGHDR and CDR2 SFDVKD. The CDR3 has 21 residues.

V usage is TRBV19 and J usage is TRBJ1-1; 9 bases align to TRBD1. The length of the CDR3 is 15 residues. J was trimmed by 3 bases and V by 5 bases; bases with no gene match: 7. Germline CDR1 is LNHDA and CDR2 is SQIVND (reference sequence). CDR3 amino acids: CASSGPGTGYTEAFF. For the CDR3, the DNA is TGTGCCAGTAGTGGTCCCGGGACAGGGTACACTGAAGCTTTCTTT.

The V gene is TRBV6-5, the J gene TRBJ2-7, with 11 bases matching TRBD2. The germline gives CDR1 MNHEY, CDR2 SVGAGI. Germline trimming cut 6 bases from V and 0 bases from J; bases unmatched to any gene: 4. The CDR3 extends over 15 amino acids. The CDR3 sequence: CASRLTSGASYEQYF. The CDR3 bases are TGTGCCAGCAGGCTGACTAGCGGGGCCTCCTACGAGCAGTACTTC.

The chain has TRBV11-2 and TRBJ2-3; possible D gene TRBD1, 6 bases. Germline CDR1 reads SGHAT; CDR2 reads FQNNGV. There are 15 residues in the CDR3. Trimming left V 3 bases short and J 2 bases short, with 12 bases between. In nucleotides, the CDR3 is TGTGCCAGCAGCTTGCAGCCAGGGGTCACAGATACGCAGTATTTT. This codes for CASSLQPGVTDTQYF.

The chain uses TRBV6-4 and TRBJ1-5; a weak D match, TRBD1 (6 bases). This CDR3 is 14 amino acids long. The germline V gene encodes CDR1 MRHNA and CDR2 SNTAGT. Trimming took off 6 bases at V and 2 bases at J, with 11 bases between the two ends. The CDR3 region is CASSEGGGNQPQHF. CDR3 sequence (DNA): TGTGCCAGCAGCGAAGGGGGGGGCAATCAGCCCCAGCATTTT.

CDR3: CASSLLEDSNQPQHF. CDR3 in DNA: TGTGCCAGCAGTTTACTGGAGGATAGCAATCAGCCCCAGCATTTT. The chain joins TRBV27 to TRBJ1-5; unclear D gene. The CDR3 runs 15 residues. Trimming removed 2 bases from V and 0 bases from J, with 8 bases in between. The germline CDR1 and CDR2 sequences are MNHEY and SMNVEV (reference sequence).

CDR3 residues: CASSVGQGLSPLHF. The CDR3 coding sequence is TGTGCCAGCAGCGTAGGACAGGGGCTGTCACCCCTCCACTTT. The genes are TRBV9 and TRBJ1-6, with TRBD1 identical over 8 bases. The CDR3 is 14 amino acids. After removal of 0 bases from V and 10 bases from J, the junction contained 3 bases not matched to a gene. Germline V gene data show CDR1 as SGDLS and CDR2 as YYNGEE. Together with reference TRBV9 and TRBJ1-6, the CDR3 gives the full variable domain: DSGVTQTPKHLITATGQRVTLRCSPRSGDLSVYWYQQSLDQGLQFLIQYYNGEERAKGNILERFSAQQFPDLHSELNLSSLELGDSALYFCASSVGQGLSPLHFGNGTRLTVT.

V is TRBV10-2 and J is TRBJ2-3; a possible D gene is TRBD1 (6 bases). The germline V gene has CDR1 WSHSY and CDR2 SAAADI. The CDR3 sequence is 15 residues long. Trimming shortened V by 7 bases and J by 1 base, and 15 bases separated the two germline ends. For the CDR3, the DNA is TGCGCCAGCAACGAAGGCAGGGGAGGCACAGATACGCAGTATTTT. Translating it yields CASNEGRGGTDTQYF.

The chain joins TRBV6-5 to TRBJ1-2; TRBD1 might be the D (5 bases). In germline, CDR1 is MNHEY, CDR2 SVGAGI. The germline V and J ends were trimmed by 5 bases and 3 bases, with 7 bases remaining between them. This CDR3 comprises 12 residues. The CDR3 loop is CASSQQDYGYTF. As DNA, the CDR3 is TGTGCCAGCAGTCAACAGGACTATGGCTACACCTTC.